These T cell receptor beta chains were read from a single sample in a study of blood T cell repertoires in COVID-19. Repertoires were generated with immunoSEQ multiplex PCR, while TCRdb's copy carries only in-frame clones and drops some. Counted here are under 250,000 clones, approximately 78% occurring once; the ten biggest clones make up about 4.8%. The sample was peripheral blood. Every receptor here comes from a woman in her 70s with COVID-19, enrolled during active disease. Both conserved end residues are part of each CDR3. D genes are given only for firm matches. Some rows mark clone size as missing; the rest say once, few, many or name a class of expanded clone.

size: .
V: TRBV2
D: .
J: TRBJ1-2
DNA: TGTGCCAGCAGAACTACAGGAAACATCGACGGCTACACCTTC
CDR3: CASRTTGNIDGYTF

size: .
V: TRBV18
D: TRBD2
J: TRBJ2-1
DNA: TGTGCCAGCTCACCATCCCCGGCTAGCGGGACCGCCTACAATGAGCAGTTCTTC
CDR3: CASSPSPASGTAYNEQFF

size: .
V: TRBV6-5
D: .
J: TRBJ1-2
DNA: TGTGCCAGCAGGGGCGACAGTCCCTATGGCTACACCTTC
CDR3: CASRGDSPYGYTF

size: .
V: TRBV9
D: .
J: TRBJ2-2
DNA: TGTGCCAGCAGCGTAAATCCAGCGATTACAACCGGGGAGCTGTTTTTT
CDR3: CASSVNPAITTGELFF

size: .
V: TRBV3-1/TRBV3-2
D: .
J: TRBJ2-7
DNA: TGTGCCAGCAGTAACCTCGGGTACGAGCAGTACTTC
CDR3: CASSNLGYEQYF

size: .
V: TRBV2
D: .
J: TRBJ1-2
DNA: TGTGCCAGCAATGGGGGGAAGTACGGCTACACCTTC
CDR3: CASNGGKYGYTF

size: .
V: TRBV5-1
D: TRBD1
J: TRBJ1-6
DNA: TGCGCCAGCAGCTTAGGGGGCGCGGGATCACCCCTCCACTTT
CDR3: CASSLGGAGSPLHF

size: .
V: TRBV9
D: .
J: TRBJ2-2
DNA: TGTGCCAGCAGCGGCTGGGGGGCCGGGGAGCTGTTTTTT
CDR3: CASSGWGAGELFF

size: .
V: TRBV12-1
D: .
J: TRBJ2-1
DNA: TGTGCCAGCAGGCCCACCGCGGGAGGCTCCTACAATGAGCAGTTCTTC
CDR3: CASRPTAGGSYNEQFF

size: .
V: TRBV27
D: TRBD1
J: TRBJ1-4
DNA: TGTGCCAGCAGTCCATACCGGGACAGAAATGAAAAACTGTTTTTT
CDR3: CASSPYRDRNEKLFF

size: .
V: TRBV28
D: TRBD1
J: TRBJ2-7
DNA: TGTGCCAGCAGCCGGTCCGGGACAGGGGGCGAGCAGTACTTC
CDR3: CASSRSGTGGEQYF

size: .
V: TRBV27
D: .
J: TRBJ2-1
DNA: TGTGCCAGCAGTTTTCTGGAGAGATACAATGAGCAGTTCTTC
CDR3: CASSFLERYNEQFF

size: .
V: TRBV5-1
D: TRBD1
J: TRBJ1-1
DNA: TGCGCCAGTGGCAGGGGACAGGGGGCGCGAAGCACTGAAGCTTTCTTT
CDR3: CASGRGQGARSTEAFF

size: .
V: TRBV7-6
D: TRBD1
J: TRBJ2-1
DNA: TGTGCCAGCAGCCTGTTAGCGGGACAGGGGAATGAGCAGTTCTTC
CDR3: CASSLLAGQGNEQFF

size: .
V: TRBV5-4
D: TRBD1
J: TRBJ1-1
DNA: TGTGCCAGCAGCTTACGGACAGGGAGGTACACTGAAGCTTTCTTT
CDR3: CASSLRTGRYTEAFF

size: .
V: TRBV6-2/TRBV6-3
D: .
J: TRBJ2-2
DNA: TGTGCCAGCAGTCCCCGTGGAGGGGCTGGGGAGCTGTTTTTT
CDR3: CASSPRGGAGELFF

size: .
V: TRBV5-1
D: TRBD1
J: TRBJ1-2
DNA: TGCGCCAGCAGCTTGGACAGGGGGACAAGCTACACCTTC
CDR3: CASSLDRGTSYTF

size: .
V: TRBV7-2
D: .
J: TRBJ2-5
DNA: TGTGCCAGCAGCTTAGGGGACTCGAGGGAGACCCAGTACTTC
CDR3: CASSLGDSRETQYF

size: .
V: TRBV6-1
D: TRBD2
J: TRBJ2-3
DNA: TGTGCCAGCAGTGGTCTACTAGCGGGGGGCACAGATACGCAGTATTTT
CDR3: CASSGLLAGGTDTQYF

size: .
V: TRBV7-8
D: TRBD2
J: TRBJ2-7
DNA: TGTGCCAGCAGCCTTTGGGAGGGACGGAGAGACGAGCAGTACTTC
CDR3: CASSLWEGRRDEQYF

size: once
V: TRBV18
D: .
J: TRBJ1-2
DNA: TGTGCCAGCTCACCCGGTATCTATGGCTACACCTTC
CDR3: CASSPGIYGYTF

size: .
V: TRBV29-1
D: TRBD2
J: TRBJ2-7
DNA: TGCAGCGCCCGGGGACCTTCGGGGGGAACTACCTACGAGCAGTACTTC
CDR3: CSARGPSGGTTYEQYF

size: .
V: TRBV5-1
D: TRBD1
J: TRBJ2-1
DNA: TGCGCCAGCAGCTATACAGGGGGCAGCGGCAATGAGCAGTTCTTC
CDR3: CASSYTGGSGNEQFF

size: .
V: TRBV6-5
D: TRBD2
J: TRBJ2-7
DNA: TGTGCCAGCAGTTACGGTTGGCGGGAGTCGGGCGAGCAGTACTTC
CDR3: CASSYGWRESGEQYF

size: once
V: TRBV28
D: .
J: TRBJ2-3
DNA: TGTGCCAGCAGTTTCTCTTCTAGAGGTTTCACAGATACGCAGTATTTT
CDR3: CASSFSSRGFTDTQYF

size: .
V: TRBV19
D: TRBD2
J: TRBJ2-1
DNA: TGTGCCACCTTAGCGGGAGTAAGCTACAATGAGCAGTTCTTC
CDR3: CATLAGVSYNEQFF

size: .
V: TRBV6-2/TRBV6-3
D: .
J: TRBJ2-3
DNA: TGTGCCAGCAGTTACATAGCGGCCACAGATACGCAGTATTTT
CDR3: CASSYIAATDTQYF

size: .
V: TRBV28
D: TRBD2
J: TRBJ2-6
DNA: TGTGCCAGCAGTTTCGGGACTAGCGGGAGCGCTGGGGCCAACGTCCTGACTTTC
CDR3: CASSFGTSGSAGANVLTF

size: .
V: TRBV28
D: TRBD1
J: TRBJ2-3
DNA: TGTGCCAGCAGTTCCGGGACAGGGGGTACAGATACGCAGTATTTT
CDR3: CASSSGTGGTDTQYF

size: .
V: TRBV6-4
D: TRBD2
J: TRBJ2-6
DNA: TGTGCCAGCAGTGACTCGGGAGGGGCTGGGGCCAACGTCCTGACTTTC
CDR3: CASSDSGGAGANVLTF

size: .
V: TRBV6-5
D: TRBD1
J: TRBJ1-2
DNA: TGTGCCAGCAAATGGACAGGGAAAGGTTATGGCTACACCTTC
CDR3: CASKWTGKGYGYTF

size: few
V: TRBV7-2
D: .
J: TRBJ1-2
DNA: TGTGCCAGCAGCTTAGAAATGCTCGGGGGCTACACCTTC
CDR3: CASSLEMLGGYTF

size: once
V: TRBV5-4
D: TRBD1
J: TRBJ1-3
DNA: TGTGCCAGCAGCTTGGCCCTACAGGGGGCTGGAAACACCATATATTTT
CDR3: CASSLALQGAGNTIYF

size: once
V: TRBV29-1
D: TRBD2
J: TRBJ2-1
DNA: TGCAGCTCGCGGGGGCTAGCGGGGAAAACTTACAATGAGCAGTTCTTC
CDR3: CSSRGLAGKTYNEQFF

size: .
V: TRBV9
D: TRBD2
J: TRBJ2-2
DNA: TGTGCCAGCAGCGTAAATCCTAGCGGGAAGGTCGGGGAGCTGTTTTTT
CDR3: CASSVNPSGKVGELFF

size: .
V: TRBV5-6
D: TRBD2
J: TRBJ2-1
DNA: TGTGCCAGCAGCTCCTTAGGGACTAGCGCCAATGAGCAGTTCTTC
CDR3: CASSSLGTSANEQFF

size: .
V: TRBV6-5
D: .
J: TRBJ1-1
DNA: TGTGCCAGCACCAAACGGGGAGTCACTGAAGCTTTCTTT
CDR3: CASTKRGVTEAFF

size: .
V: TRBV3-1/TRBV3-2
D: TRBD1
J: TRBJ2-6
DNA: TGTGCCAGCAGCCAAGTCCGGGACAGGGGAACTGGGGCCAACGTCCTGACTTTC
CDR3: CASSQVRDRGTGANVLTF

size: once
V: TRBV7-9
D: TRBD1
J: TRBJ1-2
DNA: TGTGCCAGCAGCTCAGGGGGATCTGGCTACACCTTC
CDR3: CASSSGGSGYTF

size: .
V: TRBV27
D: .
J: TRBJ1-1
DNA: TGTGCCAGCAGTCTAGGTCTGGGGCTTGGGGCTTTCTTT
CDR3: CASSLGLGLGAFF

size: .
V: TRBV14
D: .
J: TRBJ2-3
DNA: TGTGCCAGCAGCCCCCGGAGAAGCACAGATACGCAGTATTTT
CDR3: CASSPRRSTDTQYF

size: .
V: TRBV7-6
D: TRBD1
J: TRBJ1-1
DNA: TGTGCCAGCAGCAAACGGGGACAGAAATGGAATGATGAAGCTTTCTTT
CDR3: CASSKRGQKWNDEAFF

size: .
V: TRBV7-2
D: TRBD2
J: TRBJ2-7
DNA: TGTGCCAGCAGCTTAACTAGCGGCATTGGCTCCTACGAGCAGTACTTC
CDR3: CASSLTSGIGSYEQYF

size: .
V: TRBV5-4
D: .
J: TRBJ2-2
DNA: TGTGCCAGCAGTCCTACGGGTGGCAGGGTGGATACCGGGGAGCTGTTTTTT
CDR3: CASSPTGGRVDTGELFF

size: .
V: TRBV5-1
D: TRBD1
J: TRBJ1-4
DNA: TGCGCCAGCAGCTTGGGGGACAGGGCGCTTGGTGCTAATGAAAAACTGTTTTTT
CDR3: CASSLGDRALGANEKLFF

size: .
V: TRBV7-9
D: TRBD1
J: TRBJ1-1
DNA: TGTGCCAGCAGTATTCAGGGGGCGAGGACTGAAGCTTTCTTT
CDR3: CASSIQGARTEAFF

size: .
V: TRBV20-1
D: .
J: TRBJ2-7
DNA: TGCAGTGCTAGTGACAGGCCCTCCTACGAGCAGTACTTC
CDR3: CSASDRPSYEQYF

size: .
V: TRBV28
D: TRBD1
J: TRBJ2-2
DNA: TGTGCCAGCAGTACCCGGGACAGGCCCACCGGGGAGCTGTTTTTT
CDR3: CASSTRDRPTGELFF

size: .
V: TRBV7-9
D: .
J: TRBJ1-6
DNA: TGTGCCAGCAGCTTCTTACAGGGAGCCTCCCTCCACTTT
CDR3: CASSFLQGASLHF

size: .
V: TRBV28
D: TRBD1
J: TRBJ1-2
DNA: TGTGCCAGCAGTTCACAGGGGAAAGCTAACTATGGCTACACCTTC
CDR3: CASSSQGKANYGYTF

size: .
V: TRBV7-2
D: TRBD1
J: TRBJ2-7
DNA: TGTGCCAGCAGTTTAGACAGGGGAGGCTACGAGCAGTACTTC
CDR3: CASSLDRGGYEQYF

size: .
V: TRBV27
D: TRBD2
J: TRBJ2-1
DNA: TGTGCCAGCAGTTTAGACGGGACTAGCGGAGCAGTTAGCTCGTTCTTC
CDR3: CASSLDGTSGAVSSFF